The 10 T cell receptor beta chains below all came from one sample that was sequenced in a study of human T cells and chemical hapten exposure. TCRdb passed the RACE reads through MiXCR, listing each CDR3 protein once. The sample has about 96,000 distinct CDR3 sequences; roughly a tenth are singletons. Time point in this sample: patch test 2, 6 weeks after DPC sensitization. As to treatment: therapeutic diphenylcyclopropenone sensitization with weekly scalp DPC. Here the sequenced sample was whole blood, taken in connection with sensitization to the hapten diphenylcyclopropenone (DPC). These TCRs come from a woman between 40 and 50 years old with alopecia areata. Some clones in this sample may be carry-over from other donors' samples.

The chain couples TRBV20-1 to TRBJ2-2; TRBD2 matches 14 bases. This CDR3 comprises 14 residues. Germline values: CDR1 DFQATT, CDR2 SNEGSKA (reference sequence). The V segment lost 6 bases and the J segment 10 bases; nucleotides outside the gene matches: 7. The CDR3 DNA reads as TGCAGTGCAATGACTAGCGGGAGGGCTGAGGAGCTGTTTTTT. Encoded protein: CSAMTSGRAEELFF.

In its sample, this clonotype was seen a few times. V and J are TRBV13 and TRBJ2-4; maybe TRBD2 (5 bases). CDR1 and CDR2 from the germline V gene are PRHDT and FYEKMQ (reference sequence). V was shortened by 8 bases and J by 0 bases, with 11 bases between the two germline ends. This CDR3 is built from 14 residues. The CDR3 is CASSADLAKNIQYF. Written as DNA, the CDR3 is TGTGCCAGCTCAGCGGATCTAGCCAAAAACATTCAGTACTTC.

There are a few counts of this clonotype. V and J are TRBV11-2 and TRBJ1-6; 9 bases are a match to TRBD1. V lost 7 bases to trimming and J lost 7 bases; unmatched junction nucleotides: 14. CDR3 size: 17 residues. CDR1 SGHAT and CDR2 FQNNGV come from the germline V gene. CDR3 amino acids: CASNFDLPGQGNSPLHF. The CDR3 nucleotides are TGTGCCAGCAACTTCGATCTCCCGGGACAGGGAAATTCACCCCTCCACTTT.

A remark on this clonotype: A much larger clone sits a single nucleotide away, making a read error possible. The chain uses TRBV2 and TRBJ2-3; a weak D match, TRBD2 (6 bases). The length of the CDR3 is 15 residues. Per germline, CDR1 SNHLY and CDR2 FYNNEI. The CDR3 region is CAISEGGLSGDTQYF. CDR3 nucleotides: TGTGCCATCAGTGAAGGAGGGCTGAGTGGAGATACGCAGTATTTT.

This clonotype was recorded at least ten times. The chain combines TRBV7-3 with TRBJ1-6; D gene unclear. Germline values: CDR1 SGHTA, CDR2 FQGTGA. With 4 bases removed from V and 15 bases from J, the gap between germline ends came to 13 bases. The CDR3 runs 12 residues. CDR3 in DNA: TGTGCCAGCAGCTACGGATCGGGGTACCTCCACTTT. Its translation is CASSYGSGYLHF.

The count of this clonotype is one. The V call is TRBV11-2, the J call TRBJ2-7; 8 bases line up with TRBD2. Trimming cost V 6 bases and J 4 bases; bases outside gene matches: 11. The CDR3 runs 15 residues. CDR1 is SGHAT, CDR2 FQNNGV, per germline. The CDR3 reads CASRPLSGSMYEQYF. DNA of the CDR3: TGTGCCAGCAGGCCACTGAGCGGGAGTATGTACGAGCAGTACTTC.

This clonotype was detected a few times. The chain is built from TRBV18 and TRBJ1-4, with D unresolved. Per the germline V gene, CDR1 is KGHSH and CDR2 is LQKENI. Trimming removed 6 bases from V and 0 bases from J, with 11 bases in between. The CDR3 is made up of 15 amino acids. The CDR3 bases are TGTGCCAGCTCGCTGGGGAGTCCAACTAATGAAAAACTGTTTTTT. Residues: CASSLGSPTNEKLFF.

The rearrangement uses TRBV5-1 and TRBJ1-4; weak D call: TRBD1 (5 bases). From germline, CDR1 is SGHRS and CDR2 YFSETQ. The CDR3 length is 15 residues. The V gene lost 4 bases and the J gene lost 3 bases, with 13 bases spanning the gap. CDR3 coding DNA: TGCGCCAGCAGCGGGGATGGGACGGCTAATGAAAAACTGTTTTTT. Amino acids: CASSGDGTANEKLFF. Complete variable domain (other parts from reference TRBV5-1 and TRBJ1-4): KAGVTQTPRYLIKTRGQQVTLSCSPISGHRSVSWYQQTPGQGLQFLFEYFSETQRNKGNFPGRFSGRQFSNSRSEMNVSTLELGDSALYLCASSGDGTANEKLFFGSGTQLSVL.

There are many counts of this clonotype. The CDR3 DNA follows: TGCAGCGTGGGACTAGCGGGAGGACAGGAGACCCAGTACTTC. Translating it yields CSVGLAGGQETQYF. The V call is TRBV29-1, the J call TRBJ2-5; 15 positions match TRBD2. V was clipped by 6 bases and J by 5 bases; unmatched bases: 4. CDR1 and CDR2 from the germline V gene are SQVTM and ANQGSEA. The CDR3 spans 14 residues.

In its sample, this clonotype was seen many times. V is TRBV6-5 and J is TRBJ2-3, with 8 nucleotides matching TRBD1. The germline V gene encodes CDR1 MNHEY and CDR2 SVGAGI. This CDR3 spans 15 amino acids. Unmatched junction bases numbered 3, after V lost 2 bases and J lost 2 bases. CDR3 loop: CASSYPGQATDTQYF. In DNA form, the CDR3 reads TGTGCCAGCAGTTACCCGGGACAGGCCACAGATACGCAGTATTTT.